One T cell receptor (beta chain) is described in this entry. The antigen is undetermined. The data derive from a study of ipilimumab plus nivolumab after autologous stem cell transplantation. Study information: Patients received a median of about five ipilimumab and roughly 8 nivolumab doses. Study results and caveats: Authors suggest TCR repertoire, Treg phenotype and gut microbiota support further study.

Patients got ipilimumab 1 mg/kg beginning 14 to 28 days post-transplant. Dosing: nivolumab 3 mg/kg IV, weeks 1, 4, 7, 10, then every two weeks to week 26. Libraries were prepared by immunoSEQ multiplex PCR; TCRdb keeps only in-frame clonotypes and omits some of them. Of about 83,000 clones listed, 83% are singletons. The clonotype originates from a male donor with diffuse large B-cell lymphoma. This sample comprised PBMCs, obtained in a trial of ipilimumab plus nivolumab as post-transplant consolidation.

The CDR3 is CASSPGTGSYEQYF. The CDR3, as DNA: TGTGCCAGCTCACCCGGGACAGGGAGCTACGAGCAGTACTTC. This chain joins TRBV18 and TRBJ2-7; 9 bases map to TRBD1. Germline V CDR1 and CDR2: KGHSH, LQKENI. V dropped 3 bases and J dropped 3; count of bases not matched to a gene: 3. The CDR3 is 14 amino acids. The full variable domain, its missing parts supplied by reference TRBV18 and TRBJ2-7, is NAGVMQNPRHLVRRRGQEARLRCSPMKGHSHVYWYRQLPEEGLKFMVYLQKENIIDESGMPKERFSAEFPKEGPSILRIQQVVRGDSAAYFCASSPGTGSYEQYFGPGTRLTVT.